This T cell receptor beta chain was profiled in a study of cytomegalovirus exposure and HLA in healthy donors. This clone was picked up a small number of times. Antigen unknown. Between the trimmed V and J ends, which lost 2 bases and 5 bases, there was a span of 9 bases. Per the germline V gene, CDR1 is MNHEY and CDR2 is SVGAGI. The CDR3 totals 13 residues. General observations from the study: Per published reports, the classifier diagnosed cytomegalovirus status with high specificity and sensitivity.

PCR was performed using 60 Vbeta and 13 Jbeta primers. The method was immunoSEQ multiplex PCR; TCRdb's version includes in-frame clones alone and lacks a portion of them. The sample lists 82,000 or so clones, 10% seen once, with more than 20% in the top ten. The clonotype was recovered from a man aged 60 to 69 in good health and CMV-seropositive. V is TRBV6-5 and J is TRBJ1-1; D possibly corresponds to TRBD1 (5 bases). Sequenced input: PBMCs. The CDR3 spells CASSYLTETEAFF. CDR3 DNA sequence: TGTGCCAGCAGTTACCTGACAGAGACTGAAGCTTTCTTT.